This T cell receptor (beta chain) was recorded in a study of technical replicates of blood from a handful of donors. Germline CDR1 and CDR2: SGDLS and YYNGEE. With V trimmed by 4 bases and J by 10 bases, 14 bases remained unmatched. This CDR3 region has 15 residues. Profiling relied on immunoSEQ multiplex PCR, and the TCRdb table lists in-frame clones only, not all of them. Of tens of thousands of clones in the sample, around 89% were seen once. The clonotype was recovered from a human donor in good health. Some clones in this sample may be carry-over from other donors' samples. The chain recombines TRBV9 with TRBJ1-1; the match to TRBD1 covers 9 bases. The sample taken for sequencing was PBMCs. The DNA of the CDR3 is TGTGCCAGCAGCCCTGAGACAGGGGGGATTGGTCGAGCTTTCTTT. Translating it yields CASSPETGGIGRAFF.